The next 27 T cell receptor beta chains were all read from a single sample in a study of OX40 agonist ivuxolimab in advanced cancers. Sequencing used immunoSEQ multiplex PCR; TCRdb keeps in-frame clones, though not all of them. The profile shows about 75,000 clones, roughly 84% of them singletons. The source material was CD4+ or CD8+ T cells sorted from blood, sampled in a trial of the OX40 agonist ivuxolimab. These receptors originate from an adult with an advanced solid tumor such as melanoma, head and neck, liver or kidney cancer.

V is TRBV2 and J is TRBJ2-5; 10 nucleotides align to TRBD1. Germline lookup yields CDR1 SNHLY and CDR2 FYNNEI. J was trimmed by 4 bases and V by 4 bases; bases with no gene match: 3. The CDR3 has 14 residues. CDR3 residues: CASSAGTGVETQYF. The CDR3 bases are TGTGCCAGCAGTGCAGGGACAGGGGTAGAGACCCAGTACTTC.

The CDR3 DNA is TGTGCCAGTAGTGACGGACTAGGCCTATACAATGAGCAGTTCTTC. Translated: CASSDGLGLYNEQFF. V gene TRBV19 combines with J gene TRBJ2-1; 7 bases are shared with TRBD2. V trimming: 5 bases; J trimming: 4 bases; junction bases outside the gene matches: 8. This CDR3 has 15 amino acids. The germline V gene has CDR1 LNHDA and CDR2 SQIVND (reference sequence). Full variable domain (remainder filled in from reference TRBV19 and TRBJ2-1): DGGITQSPKYLFRKEGQNVTLSCEQNLNHDAMYWYRQDPGQGLRLIYYSQIVNDFQKGDIAEGYSVSREKKESFPLTVTSAQKNPTAFYLCASSDGLGLYNEQFFGPGTRLTVL.

V is TRBV19 and J is TRBJ1-2, with unresolved D. Germline assignment: CDR1 LNHDA and CDR2 SQIVND (reference sequence). V shed 3 bases and J shed 4 bases, with 15 bases lying between them. CDR3 length: 15 residues. CDR3 DNA: TGTGCCAGTAGTATCCGGGCAGAGGAAATCTATGGCTACACCTTC. Translated: CASSIRAEEIYGYTF.

This chain joins TRBV5-1 and TRBJ2-3, with TRBD2 matching over 10 bases. J gave up 2 bases and V 5 bases, and 11 bases lay outside the gene matches. This CDR3 is built from 17 residues. Germline values: CDR1 SGHRS, CDR2 YFSETQ. The CDR3: CASRGTIAGGPTDTQYF. DNA of the CDR3: TGCGCCAGCAGAGGGACAATAGCGGGAGGACCCACAGATACGCAGTATTTT.

The chain uses TRBV9 and TRBJ2-1; the D gene is possibly TRBD1 (5 bases). Germline CDR1 reads SGDLS; CDR2 reads YYNGEE. The CDR3 totals 13 residues. The V gene lost 0 bases and the J gene lost 8 bases, with 9 bases spanning the gap. The CDR3 DNA reads TGTGCCAGCAGCGTAGGCCTAGGGGATGAGCAGTTCTTC. This gives the protein CASSVGLGDEQFF. Drawing the rest from reference TRBV9 and TRBJ2-1, the complete variable domain is DSGVTQTPKHLITATGQRVTLRCSPRSGDLSVYWYQQSLDQGLQFLIQYYNGEERAKGNILERFSAQQFPDLHSELNLSSLELGDSALYFCASSVGLGDEQFFGPGTRLTVL.

The V call is TRBV10-3, the J call TRBJ2-1; D may be TRBD1 (6 bases). Trimming cost V 2 bases and J 4 bases, with 12 bases left between them. The CDR3 runs 15 residues. Germline lookup yields CDR1 ENHRY and CDR2 SYGVKD. CDR3 sequence (DNA): TGTGCCATCAGTGAGCAGGCAGGGGTATACAATGAGCAGTTCTTC. Translation: CAISEQAGVYNEQFF.

The rearrangement joins TRBV10-3 to TRBJ2-6; D gene ambiguous. Per the germline V gene, CDR1 is ENHRY and CDR2 is SYGVKD. V was pared by 7 bases and J by 0 bases, with 4 bases between. This CDR3 has 13 amino acids. CDR3 DNA: TGTGCCATCAAGGCCTCTGGGGCCAACGTCCTGACTTTC. Its protein product is CAIKASGANVLTF.

This clone was recorded a few times. This chain links TRBV5-4 with TRBJ2-1; 9 nucleotides line up with TRBD2. Unmatched junction bases numbered 10, after V lost 0 bases and J lost 0 bases. The CDR3 has 19 amino acids. The germline V gene encodes CDR1 SGHNT and CDR2 YYREEE (reference sequence). CDR3 in DNA: TGTGCCAGCAGCTTGGGCGGGAGGGTCCCCACAGGCTCCTACAATGAGCAGTTCTTC. It is translated as CASSLGGRVPTGSYNEQFF.

The V and J genes are TRBV5-4 and TRBJ2-5; 11 bases line up with TRBD2. The trim removed 0 bases at V and 0 bases at J, leaving 4 bases unmatched. Germline lookup yields CDR1 SGHNT and CDR2 YYREEE (reference sequence). This CDR3 region has 17 residues. This chain's CDR3 is CASSLGSSGRYQETQYF. The CDR3 DNA sequence: TGTGCCAGCAGCTTGGGATCTAGCGGGAGGTACCAAGAGACCCAGTACTTC.

The chain is built from TRBV5-1 and TRBJ1-3; the match to TRBD1 covers 9 bases. V shed 5 bases and J 3 bases; nucleotides not matched to a gene: 9. Germline CDR1 SGHRS, CDR2 YFSETQ. The length of the CDR3 is 16 residues. DNA of the CDR3: TGCGCCAGCAGTTATACGGGACAGGGTAATGGAAACACCATATATTTT. This translates into CASSYTGQGNGNTIYF.

The CDR3 reads CASSIGGHGNQPQHF. In DNA form, the CDR3 reads TGTGCCAGTAGTATTGGAGGGCATGGCAATCAGCCCCAGCATTTT. V and J are TRBV19 and TRBJ1-5; no definite D call. The CDR3 has 15 residues. CDR1 LNHDA and CDR2 SQIVND come from the germline V gene (reference sequence). Trimming took off 3 bases at V and 2 bases at J, with 11 bases between the two ends.

The CDR3 loop reads CASSIGSTRTDTQYF. DNA of the CDR3: TGTGCCAGTAGTATCGGTAGCACCCGCACAGATACGCAGTATTTT. The chain couples TRBV19 to TRBJ2-3; D remains ambiguous. Between the trimmed V and J ends, which lost 3 bases and 1 base, there was a span of 11 bases. This CDR3 region has 15 residues. Germline V CDR1 and CDR2: LNHDA, SQIVND (reference sequence).

The chain employs TRBV19 and TRBJ2-3, with D possibly being TRBD2 (5 bases). The CDR3 extends over 16 amino acids. The V end was cut by 6 bases, the J end by 0 bases, with 16 bases between. Germline assignment: CDR1 LNHDA and CDR2 SQIVND (reference sequence). CDR3 region: CASSATGVASTDTQYF. CDR3 in DNA: TGTGCCAGTAGCGCTACCGGGGTGGCTAGCACAGATACGCAGTATTTT.

The V gene is TRBV7-9, the J gene TRBJ2-5, with a weak D call TRBD1 (5 bases). The CDR3 is made up of 13 amino acids. The V and J ends lost 7 bases and 1 base respectively, with 10 bases between them. Germline CDR1 SEHNR, CDR2 FQNEAQ (reference sequence). The CDR3, as DNA: TGTGCCAGCACCCCTGACAGCCAAGAGACCCAGTACTTC. This gives the protein CASTPDSQETQYF.

The V gene is TRBV27, the J gene TRBJ2-7, with 8 bases identical to TRBD1. The CDR3 is made up of 14 amino acids. Germline assignment: CDR1 MNHEY and CDR2 SMNVEV (reference sequence). The junction had 7 bases not matched to a gene; V was cut back by 6 bases and J by 3 bases. The chain's CDR3 is CASRSTGAGYEQYF. CDR3 DNA sequence: TGTGCCAGCAGATCGACAGGGGCAGGCTACGAGCAGTACTTC.

The V and J genes are TRBV5-1 and TRBJ2-7, with D possibly matching TRBD1 (6 bases). Germline V gene sequence: CDR1 SGHRS, CDR2 YFSETQ. The length of the CDR3 is 14 residues. Trimming cost V 4 bases and J 6 bases, with 17 bases left between them. The CDR3, as DNA: TGCGCCAGCAGCGTCCGGGGCAGGGGCCTCGAGCAGTACTTC. This translates into CASSVRGRGLEQYF.

CDR3 DNA: TGTGCCAGCAGCTCCGGGACTAATACGTACAATGAGCAGTTCTTC. It codes for CASSSGTNTYNEQFF. This chain connects TRBV11-1 to TRBJ2-1; TRBD2 matches at 7 bases. Germline loops: CDR1 SGHAT, CDR2 FQDESV (reference sequence). This CDR3 spans 15 amino acids. V dropped 4 bases and J dropped 4; count of bases not matched to a gene: 7.

This clone was seen only once. The chain has TRBV10-3 and TRBJ2-1, with 10 bases lining up with TRBD2. CDR1 ENHRY and CDR2 SYGVKD come from the germline V gene. The CDR3 consists of 14 residues. The V and J ends lost 10 bases and 2 bases, in that order; junction bases with no gene match: 5. CDR3 amino acids: CATGLASTYNEQFF. CDR3 nucleotides: TGTGCCACGGGACTAGCGTCAACCTACAATGAGCAGTTCTTC.

The V gene is TRBV9, the J gene TRBJ2-3; 10 positions agree with TRBD2. This CDR3 has 15 residues. V gave up 4 bases and J gave up 3 bases; unmatched junction bases: 5. Germline CDR1 is SGDLS and CDR2 is YYNGEE. This CDR3 reads CASSPSGSRTDTQYF. The CDR3, as DNA: TGTGCCAGCAGCCCTAGCGGGAGTAGAACAGATACGCAGTATTTT.

The chain employs TRBV13 and TRBJ2-1; TRBD1 aligns across 7 bases. The ends lost 0 bases at V and 6 bases at J; junction bases unmatched: 5. The germline V gene has CDR1 PRHDT and CDR2 FYEKMQ (reference sequence). CDR3 length equals 15 residues. As DNA, the CDR3 is TGTGCCAGCAGCTTAGGAGACAGGGAGCCCAATGAGCAGTTCTTC. Residues: CASSLGDREPNEQFF. The full variable domain, completed using reference TRBV13 and TRBJ2-1, is AAGVIQSPRHLIKEKRETATLKCYPIPRHDTVYWYQQGPGQDPQFLISFYEKMQSDKGSIPDRFSAQQFSDYHSELNMSSLELGDSALYFCASSLGDREPNEQFFGPGTRLTVL.

The gene calls are TRBV5-1 and TRBJ2-7; 7 bases are shared with TRBD2. V shed 5 bases and J 5 bases; nucleotides not matched to a gene: 16. Germline V gene data show CDR1 as SGHRS and CDR2 as YFSETQ. CDR3 length: 16 residues. CDR3 region: CASSSAGVIGRDEQYF. As DNA, the CDR3 is TGCGCCAGCAGTTCTGCGGGAGTAATAGGGCGAGACGAGCAGTACTTC.

The chain joins TRBV2 to TRBJ2-1; no definite D call. Germline loops: CDR1 SNHLY, CDR2 FYNNEI. The CDR3 consists of 13 residues. Trimming cost V 7 bases and J 4 bases, with 11 bases left between them. In DNA, the CDR3 is TGTGCCAGCAAACGAGGCAGTTACAATGAGCAGTTCTTC. This gives the protein CASKRGSYNEQFF.

The chain joins TRBV5-6 to TRBJ2-2; D may be TRBD1 (6 bases). Deletions cut 4 bases from V and 0 bases from J, with 16 bases between. The CDR3 is 17 amino acids. Looked up from germline, CDR1 is SGHDT and CDR2 is YYEEEE. CDR3 sequence (DNA): TGTGCCAGCAGCCTGATACAGGGACGGACGAACACCGGGGAGCTGTTTTTT. Protein: CASSLIQGRTNTGELFF.

The chain is built from TRBV5-1 and TRBJ1-5, with a tentative D call TRBD1 (6 bases). V was shortened by 8 bases and J by 6 bases, with 18 bases between the two germline ends. CDR3 length: 14 residues. Germline values: CDR1 SGHRS, CDR2 YFSETQ. The CDR3 reads CARGNRVLGQPQHF. The DNA of the CDR3 is TGCGCCAGGGGGAACAGGGTTTTGGGTCAGCCCCAGCATTTT.

J is TRBJ2-7 and V is TRBV5-4, with 11 bases lining up with TRBD2. V lost 0 bases, J lost 2 bases, and 1 base stayed unmatched. Germline V gene sequence: CDR1 SGHNT, CDR2 YYREEE (reference sequence). This CDR3 contains 15 residues. The chain's CDR3 is CASSLVSGRAYEQYF. The CDR3 nucleotides are TGTGCCAGCAGCTTGGTTAGCGGGAGGGCCTACGAGCAGTACTTC.

The chain combines TRBV5-6 with TRBJ2-3; TRBD1 aligns across 9 bases. There are 16 residues in the CDR3. CDR1 is SGHDT and CDR2 is YYEEEE in the germline V gene. The V and J ends lost 3 bases and 3 bases, in that order; junction bases with no gene match: 8. In DNA form, the CDR3 reads TGTGCCAGCAGCTCGAACGGACAGGGGAGAACAGATACGCAGTATTTT. Translating it yields CASSSNGQGRTDTQYF. Looking up the rest from reference TRBV5-6 and TRBJ2-3 gives the full variable domain: DAGVTQSPTHLIKTRGQQVTLRCSPKSGHDTVSWYQQALGQGPQFIFQYYEEEERQRGNFPDRFSGHQFPNYSSELNVNALLLGDSALYLCASSSNGQGRTDTQYFGPGTRLTVL.

The chain links TRBV11-2 to TRBJ1-1, with D possibly TRBD1 on 5 matching bases. The germline V gene encodes CDR1 SGHAT and CDR2 FQNNGV. The CDR3 consists of 13 residues. Trimming cost V 4 bases and J 1 base, with 7 bases left between them. CDR3: CASSSGPNTEAFF. The CDR3 DNA is TGTGCCAGCAGCTCAGGGCCGAACACTGAAGCTTTCTTT.